These 7 T cell receptor beta chains were all obtained from the same sample, sequenced in a study of graft-versus-host responses after intestinal transplantation. The data were produced by immunoSEQ multiplex PCR, yet TCRdb's version contains in-frame clones alone and is incomplete. Of just under 85,000 clones listed, 75% to 95% are singletons. These receptors have no known antigen. This specimen was unstimulated CD8+ T cells sorted from spleen or lymph node cells, taken before transplant. The receptors were sampled from a human donor who was the organ donor for an intestinal transplant.

This clone was counted between two and nine times. The CDR3 DNA reads TGCGCCAGCAGCCAAGGTTCTTGGCCCGAGCAGTACTTC. Protein: CASSQGSWPEQYF. The chain is built from TRBV4-1 and TRBJ2-7; D ambiguous. The CDR3 has 13 amino acids. The V end lost 1 base, the J end lost 6 bases, and 10 bases lay between the germline ends. Germline loops: CDR1 MGHRA, CDR2 YSYEKL.

V is TRBV2 and J is TRBJ1-1; TRBD1 matches at 8 bases. There are 15 residues in the CDR3. Germline V lookup: CDR1 SNHLY, CDR2 FYNNEI. After removal of 5 bases from V and 1 base from J, the junction contained 6 bases not matched to a gene. The chain's CDR3 is CASSLTGTGNTEAFF. For the CDR3, the DNA is TGTGCCAGCAGTTTGACCGGGACAGGGAACACTGAAGCTTTCTTT.

This sequence joins TRBV5-5 and TRBJ1-1, with unresolved D. This CDR3 has 12 residues. Germline values: CDR1 SGHKS, CDR2 YYEKEE (reference sequence). Trimming removed 1 base from V and 4 bases from J, with 5 bases in between. CDR3 in DNA: TGTGCCAGCAGCTTGTGGAGCACTGAAGCTTTCTTT. Translation gives CASSLWSTEAFF.

The chain is built from TRBV7-8 and TRBJ2-1; D possibly corresponds to TRBD2 (5 bases). This CDR3 is 16 amino acids long. From germline, CDR1 is SGHVS and CDR2 FQNEAQ. Trimming removed 8 bases from V and 5 bases from J, with 22 bases in between. The CDR3 DNA reads as TGTGCCAGCTCCAATTCGTGGGAGTTCGAAGACAATGAGCAGTTCTTC. Protein: CASSNSWEFEDNEQFF.

The chain employs TRBV27 and TRBJ1-1; D is perhaps TRBD1 (6 bases). Trimming removed 5 bases at V and 6 bases at J, with 16 bases between. The CDR3 is 14 residues long. Germline lookup yields CDR1 MNHEY and CDR2 SMNVEV (reference sequence). The DNA for the CDR3 is TGTGCCAGCAGTCTGGTAGGGGGTAACGCTGAAGCTTTCTTT. It yields the protein CASSLVGGNAEAFF.

CDR3: CASSSGQGYNEQFF. The CDR3 region has the DNA TGCGCCAGCAGCTCGGGACAGGGTTACAATGAGCAGTTCTTC. The chain carries TRBV5-1 and TRBJ2-1; 9 bases map to TRBD1. Losses at the gene ends were 3 bases for V and 4 bases for J; bases not matched to a gene: 2. Germline CDR1 is SGHRS and CDR2 is YFSETQ. This CDR3 comprises 14 residues.

V usage is TRBV5-1 and J usage is TRBJ1-4; a weak D match, TRBD1 (5 bases). The germline V gene encodes CDR1 SGHRS and CDR2 YFSETQ. CDR3 length: 13 amino acids. The V end lost 4 bases, the J end lost 11 bases, and 15 bases lay between the germline ends. This CDR3 is CASSPRGRGKLFF. The CDR3 coding sequence is TGCGCCAGCAGCCCGCGGGGCCGGGGCAAACTGTTTTTT. The full variable domain, with the rest looked up from reference TRBV5-1 and TRBJ1-4, is KAGVTQTPRYLIKTRGQQVTLSCSPISGHRSVSWYQQTPGQGLQFLFEYFSETQRNKGNFPGRFSGRQFSNSRSEMNVSTLELGDSALYLCASSPRGRGKLFFGSGTQLSVL.